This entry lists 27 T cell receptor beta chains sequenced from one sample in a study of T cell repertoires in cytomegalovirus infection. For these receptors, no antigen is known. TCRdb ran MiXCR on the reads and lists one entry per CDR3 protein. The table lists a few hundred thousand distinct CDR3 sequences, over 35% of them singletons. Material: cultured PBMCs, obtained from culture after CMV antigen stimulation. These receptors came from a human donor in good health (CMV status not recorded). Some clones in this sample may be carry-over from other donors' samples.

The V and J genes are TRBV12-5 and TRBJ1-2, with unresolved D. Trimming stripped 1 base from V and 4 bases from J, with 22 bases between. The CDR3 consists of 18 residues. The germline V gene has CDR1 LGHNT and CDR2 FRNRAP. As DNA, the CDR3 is TGTGCTAGTGGTTTGGCCCCCCCCCCCCAGGCCGTGCGCTATGGCTACACCTTC. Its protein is CASGLAPPPQAVRYGYTF.

CDR3 region: CASSATDSRVTDEQYF. CDR3 coding DNA: TGTGCCAGCAGTGCTACGGACAGCCGGGTGACCGACGAGCAGTACTTC. The chain links TRBV28 to TRBJ2-7; tentatively, D is TRBD1 (6 bases). V shed 5 bases and J shed 5 bases, with 22 bases lying between them. Germline V CDR1 and CDR2: MDHEN, SYDVKM. CDR3 length: 16 amino acids.

The CDR3 spells CASSLSGPSSTDTQYF. The CDR3 bases are TGTGCCAGCAGCTTGAGCGGGCCCTCTAGCACAGATACGCAGTATTTT. V usage is TRBV5-4 and J usage is TRBJ2-3, with D possibly matching TRBD2 (6 bases). The length of the CDR3 is 16 residues. The V end was cut by 1 base, the J end by 0 bases, with 12 bases between. In germline, CDR1 is SGHNT, CDR2 YYREEE (reference sequence).

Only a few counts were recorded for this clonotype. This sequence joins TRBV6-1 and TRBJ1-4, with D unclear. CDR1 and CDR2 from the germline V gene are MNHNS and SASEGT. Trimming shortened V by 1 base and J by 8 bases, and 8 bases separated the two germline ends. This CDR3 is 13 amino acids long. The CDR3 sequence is CASSEGAEEKLFF. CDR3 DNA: TGTGCCAGCAGTGAAGGGGCCGAGGAAAAACTGTTTTTT.

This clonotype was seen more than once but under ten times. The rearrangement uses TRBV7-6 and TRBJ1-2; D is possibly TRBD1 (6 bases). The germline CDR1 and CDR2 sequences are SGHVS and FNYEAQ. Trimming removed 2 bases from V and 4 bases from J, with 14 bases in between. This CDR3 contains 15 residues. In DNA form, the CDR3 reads TGTGCCAGCAGCTTATTAGCAGGGGTAGGCTATGGCTACACCTTC. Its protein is CASSLLAGVGYGYTF.

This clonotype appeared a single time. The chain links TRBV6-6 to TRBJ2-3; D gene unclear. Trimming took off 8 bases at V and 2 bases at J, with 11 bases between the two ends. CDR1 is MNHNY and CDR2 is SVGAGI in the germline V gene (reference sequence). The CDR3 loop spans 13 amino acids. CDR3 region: CASRPPVTDTQYF. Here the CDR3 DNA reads TGTGCCAGCCGACCTCCAGTCACAGATACGCAGTATTTT.

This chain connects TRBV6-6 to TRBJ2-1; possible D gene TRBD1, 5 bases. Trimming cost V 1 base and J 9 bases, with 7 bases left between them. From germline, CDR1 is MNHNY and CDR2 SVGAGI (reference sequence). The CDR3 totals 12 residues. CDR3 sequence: CASSYCRGEQFF. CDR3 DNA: TGTGCCAGCAGTTACTGTAGGGGTGAGCAGTTCTTC.

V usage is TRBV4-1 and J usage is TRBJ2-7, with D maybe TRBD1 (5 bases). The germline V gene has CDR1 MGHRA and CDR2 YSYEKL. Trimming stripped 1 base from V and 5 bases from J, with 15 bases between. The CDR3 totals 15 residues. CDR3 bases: TGCGCCAGCAGCCAAGGATTAGGGGCGGAAAACGAGCAGTACTTC. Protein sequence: CASSQGLGAENEQYF.

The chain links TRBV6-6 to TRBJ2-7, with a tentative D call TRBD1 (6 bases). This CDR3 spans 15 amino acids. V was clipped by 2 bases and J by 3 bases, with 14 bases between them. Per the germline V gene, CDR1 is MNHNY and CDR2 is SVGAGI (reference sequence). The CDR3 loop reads CASSYRAGTYYEQYF. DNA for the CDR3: TGTGCCAGCAGTTACAGGGCCGGGACATACTACGAGCAGTACTTC.

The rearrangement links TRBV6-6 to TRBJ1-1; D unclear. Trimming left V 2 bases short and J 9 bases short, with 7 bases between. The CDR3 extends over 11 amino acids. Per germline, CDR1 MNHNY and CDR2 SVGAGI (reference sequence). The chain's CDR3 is CASSYGQQAFF. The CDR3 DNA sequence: TGTGCCAGCAGTTACGGCCAGCAAGCTTTCTTT.

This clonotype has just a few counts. The CDR3: CASSYQRLTGVNTEAFF. The CDR3 DNA reads as TGTGCCAGCAGTTACCAACGATTGACGGGTGTGAACACTGAAGCTTTCTTT. The rearrangement uses TRBV6-9 and TRBJ1-1; D remains ambiguous. Germline V CDR1 and CDR2: MNHGY, SVAAGI. This CDR3 spans 17 amino acids. The V end was cut by 3 bases, the J end by 0 bases, with 17 bases between.

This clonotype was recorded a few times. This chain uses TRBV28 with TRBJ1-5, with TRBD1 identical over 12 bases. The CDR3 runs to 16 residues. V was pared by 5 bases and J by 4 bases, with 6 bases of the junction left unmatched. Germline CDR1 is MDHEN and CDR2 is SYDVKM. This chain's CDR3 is CASSGTGGPLNQPQHF. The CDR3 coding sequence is TGTGCCAGCAGTGGGACAGGGGGCCCCTTAAATCAGCCCCAGCATTTT. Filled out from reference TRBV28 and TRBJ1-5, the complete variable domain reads DVKVTQSSRYLVKRTGEKVFLECVQDMDHENMFWYRQDPGLGLRLIYFSYDVKMKEKGDIPEGYSVSREKKERFSLILESASTNQTSMYLCASSGTGGPLNQPQHFGDGTRLSIL.

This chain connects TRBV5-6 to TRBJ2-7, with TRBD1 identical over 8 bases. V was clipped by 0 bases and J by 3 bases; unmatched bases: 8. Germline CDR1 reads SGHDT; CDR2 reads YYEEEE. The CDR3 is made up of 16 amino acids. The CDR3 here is CASSLDPGGRGYEQYF. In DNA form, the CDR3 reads TGTGCCAGCAGCTTGGATCCAGGGGGCAGGGGCTACGAGCAGTACTTC.

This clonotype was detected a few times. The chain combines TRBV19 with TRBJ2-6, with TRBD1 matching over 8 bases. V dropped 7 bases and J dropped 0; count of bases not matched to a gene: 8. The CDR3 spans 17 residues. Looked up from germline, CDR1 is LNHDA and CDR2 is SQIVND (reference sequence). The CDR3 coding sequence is TGTGCCAGTACAGACAGGGGACTGAGCTCTGGGGCCAACGTCCTGACTTTC. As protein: CASTDRGLSSGANVLTF.

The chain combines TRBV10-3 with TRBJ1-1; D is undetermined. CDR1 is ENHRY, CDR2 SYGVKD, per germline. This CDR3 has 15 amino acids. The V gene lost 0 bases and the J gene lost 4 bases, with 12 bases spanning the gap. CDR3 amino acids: CAISESWTDGTEAFF. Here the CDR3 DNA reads TGTGCCATCAGTGAGTCGTGGACCGATGGCACTGAAGCTTTCTTT.

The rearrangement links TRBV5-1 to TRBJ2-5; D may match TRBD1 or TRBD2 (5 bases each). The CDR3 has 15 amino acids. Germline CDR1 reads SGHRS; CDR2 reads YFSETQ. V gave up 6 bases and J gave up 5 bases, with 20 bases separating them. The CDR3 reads CASTPGTGRGETQYF. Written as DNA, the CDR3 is TGCGCCAGCACCCCAGGGACGGGTCGGGGCGAGACCCAGTACTTC.

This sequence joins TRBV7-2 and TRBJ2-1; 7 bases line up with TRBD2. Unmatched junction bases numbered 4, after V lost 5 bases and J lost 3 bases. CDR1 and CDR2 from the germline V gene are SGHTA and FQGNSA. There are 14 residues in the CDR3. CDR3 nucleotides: TGTGCCAGCAGCCCAGAGCGGGGCTACAATGAGCAGTTCTTC. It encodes CASSPERGYNEQFF.

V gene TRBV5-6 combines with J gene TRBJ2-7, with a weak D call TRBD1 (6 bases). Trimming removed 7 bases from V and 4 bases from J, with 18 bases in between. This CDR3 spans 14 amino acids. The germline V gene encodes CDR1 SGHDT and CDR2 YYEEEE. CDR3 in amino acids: CASGDRWKPYEQYF. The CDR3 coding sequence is TGTGCCAGCGGTGACAGGTGGAAGCCATACGAGCAGTACTTC. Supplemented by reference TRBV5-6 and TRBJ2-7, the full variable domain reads DAGVTQSPTHLIKTRGQQVTLRCSPKSGHDTVSWYQQALGQGPQFIFQYYEEEERQRGNFPDRFSGHQFPNYSSELNVNALLLGDSALYLCASGDRWKPYEQYFGPGTRLTVT.

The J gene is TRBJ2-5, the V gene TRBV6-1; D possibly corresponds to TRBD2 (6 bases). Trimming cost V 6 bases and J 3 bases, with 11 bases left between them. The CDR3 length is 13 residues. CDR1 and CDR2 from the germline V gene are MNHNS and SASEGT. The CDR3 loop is CASRRVAEETQYF. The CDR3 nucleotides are TGTGCCAGCAGAAGGGTAGCGGAAGAGACCCAGTACTTC.

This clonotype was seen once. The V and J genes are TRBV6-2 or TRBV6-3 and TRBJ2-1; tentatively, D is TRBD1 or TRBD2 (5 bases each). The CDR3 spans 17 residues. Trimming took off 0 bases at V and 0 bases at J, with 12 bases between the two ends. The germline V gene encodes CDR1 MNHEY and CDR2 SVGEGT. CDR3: CASSYSFRGSSYNEQFF. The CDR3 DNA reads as TGTGCCAGCAGTTACTCGTTTCGGGGCAGCTCCTACAATGAGCAGTTCTTC.

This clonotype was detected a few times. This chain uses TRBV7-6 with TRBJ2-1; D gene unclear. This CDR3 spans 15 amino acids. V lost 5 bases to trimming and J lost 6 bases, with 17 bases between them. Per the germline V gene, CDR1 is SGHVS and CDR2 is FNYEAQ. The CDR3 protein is CASSPLVRPGNEQFF. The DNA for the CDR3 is TGTGCCAGCAGCCCACTCGTCCGCCCGGGCAATGAGCAGTTCTTC. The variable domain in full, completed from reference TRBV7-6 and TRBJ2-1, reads GAGVSQSPRYKVTKRGQDVALRCDPISGHVSLYWYRQALGQGPEFLTYFNYEAQQDKSGLPNDRFSAERPEGSISTLTIQRTEQRDSAMYRCASSPLVRPGNEQFFGPGTRLTVL.

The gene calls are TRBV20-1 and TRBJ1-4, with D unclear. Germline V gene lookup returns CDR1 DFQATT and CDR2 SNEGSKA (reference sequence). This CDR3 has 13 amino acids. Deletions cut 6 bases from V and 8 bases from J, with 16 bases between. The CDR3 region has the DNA TGCAGTGCCACTGTCCTCCCGGGGGAAAAACTGTTTTTT. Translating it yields CSATVLPGEKLFF.

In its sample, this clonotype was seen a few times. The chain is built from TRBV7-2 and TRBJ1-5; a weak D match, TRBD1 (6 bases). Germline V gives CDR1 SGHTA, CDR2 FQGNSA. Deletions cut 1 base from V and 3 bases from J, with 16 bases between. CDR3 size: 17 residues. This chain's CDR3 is CASSLDVWDTDNQPQHF. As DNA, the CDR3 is TGTGCCAGCAGCTTAGATGTGTGGGACACTGACAATCAGCCCCAGCATTTT.

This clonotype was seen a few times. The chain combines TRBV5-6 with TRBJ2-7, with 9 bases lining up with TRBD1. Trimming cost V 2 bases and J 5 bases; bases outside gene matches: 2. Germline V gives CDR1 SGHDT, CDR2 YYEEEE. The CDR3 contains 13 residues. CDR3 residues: CASSLDRGDEQYF. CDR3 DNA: TGTGCCAGCAGCTTAGACAGGGGGGACGAGCAGTACTTC.

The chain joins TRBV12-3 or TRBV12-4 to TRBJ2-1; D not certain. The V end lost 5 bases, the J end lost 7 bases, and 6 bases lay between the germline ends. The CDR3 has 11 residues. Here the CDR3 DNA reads TGTGCCAGCAGTGGGTGGAATGAGCAGTTCTTC. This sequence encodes CASSGWNEQFF.

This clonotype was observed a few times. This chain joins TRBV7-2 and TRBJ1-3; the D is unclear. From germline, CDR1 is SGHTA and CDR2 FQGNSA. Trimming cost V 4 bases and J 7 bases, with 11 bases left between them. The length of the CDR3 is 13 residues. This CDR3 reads CASSSFPGNTIYF. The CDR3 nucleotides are TGTGCCAGCAGCTCTTTTCCGGGGAACACCATATATTTT.

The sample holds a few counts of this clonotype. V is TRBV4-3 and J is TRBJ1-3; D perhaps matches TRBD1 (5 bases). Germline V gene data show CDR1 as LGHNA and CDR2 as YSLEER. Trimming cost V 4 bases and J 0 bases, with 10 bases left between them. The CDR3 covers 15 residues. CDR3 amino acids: CASSPGTASGNTIYF. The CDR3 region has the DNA TGCGCCAGCAGCCCCGGGACCGCCTCTGGAAACACCATATATTTT.